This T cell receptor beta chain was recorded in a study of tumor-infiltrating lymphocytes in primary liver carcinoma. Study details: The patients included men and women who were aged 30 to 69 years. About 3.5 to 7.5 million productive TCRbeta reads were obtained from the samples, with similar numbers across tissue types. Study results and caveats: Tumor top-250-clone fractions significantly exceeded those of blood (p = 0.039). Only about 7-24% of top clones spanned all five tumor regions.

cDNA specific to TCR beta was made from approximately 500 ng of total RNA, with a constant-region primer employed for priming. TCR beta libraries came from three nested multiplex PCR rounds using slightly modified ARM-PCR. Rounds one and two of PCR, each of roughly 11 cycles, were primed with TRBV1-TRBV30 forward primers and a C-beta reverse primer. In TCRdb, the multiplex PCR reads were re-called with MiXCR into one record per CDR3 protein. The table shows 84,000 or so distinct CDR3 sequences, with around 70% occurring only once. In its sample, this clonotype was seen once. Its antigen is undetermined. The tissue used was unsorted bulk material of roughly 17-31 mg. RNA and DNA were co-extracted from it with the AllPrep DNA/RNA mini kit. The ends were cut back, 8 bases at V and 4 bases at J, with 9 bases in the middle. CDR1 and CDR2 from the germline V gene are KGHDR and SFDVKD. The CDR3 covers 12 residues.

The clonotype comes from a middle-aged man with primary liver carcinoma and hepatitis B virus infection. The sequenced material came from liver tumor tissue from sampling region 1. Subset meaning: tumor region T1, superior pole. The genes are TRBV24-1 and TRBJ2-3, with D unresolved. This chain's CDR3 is CATIRDADTQYF. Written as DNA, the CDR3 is TGTGCCACCATTAGGGATGCAGATACGCAGTATTTT.